This is a list of T cell receptor beta chains from one sample in a study of PD-1 blockade in mismatch repair-deficient tumors. Here immunoSEQ multiplex PCR was the method, and the copy in TCRdb shows in-frame clones only, minus some. Here the sample spans under 50,000 clones, roughly three quarters being singletons. Sequencing used peripheral blood, obtained 4 weeks after starting pembrolizumab. These receptor sequences come from an adult with mismatch repair-deficient cancer. Each CDR3 is given with its conserved first and last residue. A D gene is named only where the DNA matches it firmly. Size is omitted from some rows. Given values are once, few, many or a class for expanded clones.

len: 19; abundance: .; d_gene: .; j_gene: TRBJ2-3; v_gene: TRBV21-1; CDR3nt: TGTGCCAGCAGCGACTGGGGGGGACAGCACACCTCAAGCACAGATACGCAGTATTTT; CDR3aa: CASSDWGGQHTSSTDTQYF
len: 13; abundance: .; d_gene: .; j_gene: TRBJ1-2; v_gene: TRBV7-2; CDR3nt: TGTGCCAGCAGCTTGACAACAGGGAATGGCTACACCTTC; CDR3aa: CASSLTTGNGYTF
len: 14; abundance: .; d_gene: TRBD2; j_gene: TRBJ2-7; v_gene: TRBV11-3; CDR3nt: TGTGCCAGCAGCTTAGAACTAGCGGCCTACGAGCAGTACTTC; CDR3aa: CASSLELAAYEQYF
len: 14; abundance: once; d_gene: TRBD2; j_gene: TRBJ2-5; v_gene: TRBV10-2; CDR3nt: TGCGCCAGCAGTGAGTCGGGCTCCCGGGGGGCCCAGTACTTC; CDR3aa: CASSESGSRGAQYF
len: 14; abundance: .; d_gene: .; j_gene: TRBJ2-1; v_gene: TRBV30; CDR3nt: TGTGCCTGGAAAGACCCCTCGGCCTACAATGAGCAGTTCTTC; CDR3aa: CAWKDPSAYNEQFF
len: 15; abundance: .; d_gene: TRBD1; j_gene: TRBJ2-5; v_gene: TRBV6-4; CDR3nt: TGTGCCAGCAGTGCTGCAGGGGGCGCCGGAGAGACCCAGTACTTC; CDR3aa: CASSAAGGAGETQYF
len: 12; abundance: .; d_gene: .; j_gene: TRBJ2-7; v_gene: TRBV28; CDR3nt: TGTGCCAGCAGGACGTCCTACTACGAGCAGTACTTC; CDR3aa: CASRTSYYEQYF
len: 15; abundance: few; d_gene: .; j_gene: TRBJ2-2; v_gene: TRBV4-3; CDR3nt: TGCGCCAGCAGCCAATCTCCCTTAGGGGCCGGGGAGCTGTTTTTT; CDR3aa: CASSQSPLGAGELFF
len: 18; abundance: .; d_gene: TRBD1; j_gene: TRBJ2-6; v_gene: TRBV18; CDR3nt: TGTGCCAGCTCACCCCGGACAGGTTTGAAATCTGGGGCCAACGTCCTGACTTTC; CDR3aa: CASSPRTGLKSGANVLTF
len: 14; abundance: .; d_gene: .; j_gene: TRBJ2-7; v_gene: TRBV6-5; CDR3nt: TGTGCCAGCGCCCCGTTTAGGGGTTCCCGGCCGGAATACTTC; CDR3aa: CASAPFRGSRPEYF
len: 16; abundance: once; d_gene: .; j_gene: TRBJ2-6; v_gene: TRBV27; CDR3nt: TGTGCCAGCAGCGGGGGGCCTTACTCTGGGGCCAACGTCCTGACTTTC; CDR3aa: CASSGGPYSGANVLTF
len: 16; abundance: .; d_gene: .; j_gene: TRBJ2-1; v_gene: TRBV28; CDR3nt: TGTGCCAGCAGTTTCGAGCGTCGGCTAACTACAAATGAGCAGTTCTTC; CDR3aa: CASSFERRLTTNEQFF
len: 13; abundance: .; d_gene: .; j_gene: TRBJ1-5; v_gene: TRBV2; CDR3nt: TGTGCCAGCAAGGGCCAGGGCAATCAGCCCCAGCATTTT; CDR3aa: CASKGQGNQPQHF
len: 18; abundance: .; d_gene: .; j_gene: TRBJ1-4; v_gene: TRBV19; CDR3nt: TGTGCCAGTAGTACCACTGGTGGGACCTATACCAGGAACGAAAAACTGTTTTTT; CDR3aa: CASSTTGGTYTRNEKLFF
len: 14; abundance: .; d_gene: TRBD2; j_gene: TRBJ2-7; v_gene: TRBV6-5; CDR3nt: TGTGCCAGCAGCCTAGCGGGAGGGCCGGACGAGCAGTACTTC; CDR3aa: CASSLAGGPDEQYF
len: 15; abundance: .; d_gene: TRBD1; j_gene: TRBJ1-5; v_gene: TRBV28; CDR3nt: TGTGCCAGCATTTCGACAGGGGGCGCGGGTCAGCCCCAGCATTTT; CDR3aa: CASISTGGAGQPQHF
len: 13; abundance: .; d_gene: .; j_gene: TRBJ2-7; v_gene: TRBV4-1; CDR3nt: TGCGCCAGCAGCCAAGGGGGCCCCTACGAGCAGTACTTC; CDR3aa: CASSQGGPYEQYF
len: 14; abundance: .; d_gene: .; j_gene: TRBJ2-3; v_gene: TRBV10-1; CDR3nt: TGCGCCAGCAGTGAGTTCCCCAGGGGAGATACGCAGTATTTT; CDR3aa: CASSEFPRGDTQYF
len: 15; abundance: .; d_gene: .; j_gene: TRBJ2-5; v_gene: TRBV2; CDR3nt: TGTGCCAGCATGATGGAGGGGGCACTACAAGAGACCCAGTACTTC; CDR3aa: CASMMEGALQETQYF
len: 11; abundance: medium-sized; d_gene: .; j_gene: TRBJ2-1; v_gene: TRBV2; CDR3nt: TGTGCCAGCAGTCAGTACAATGAGCAGTTCTTC; CDR3aa: CASSQYNEQFF
len: 15; abundance: once; d_gene: TRBD2; j_gene: TRBJ2-2; v_gene: TRBV4-1; CDR3nt: TGCGCCAGCAGCCCCCGACTAGCGGTCACCGGGGAGCTGTTTTTT; CDR3aa: CASSPRLAVTGELFF
len: 15; abundance: few; d_gene: TRBD2; j_gene: TRBJ2-7; v_gene: TRBV9; CDR3nt: TGTGCCAGCAGCGTAGGGCTAGCGGGAACTATCGAGCAGTACTTC; CDR3aa: CASSVGLAGTIEQYF